These T cell receptor beta chains were read from a single sample in a study of blood T cell repertoires in COVID-19. Method: immunoSEQ multiplex PCR; TCRdb's copy keeps in-frame clones and lacks some. This sample has under 200,000 clones, with around nine tenths found just once. The specimen was peripheral blood. The receptors were gathered from a man between 70 and 80 years old with acute or convalescent COVID-19. CDR3s include the opening cysteine and the closing phenylalanine or tryptophan.

v_call,cdr3_aa
TRBV15,CATSRAGNEKLFF
TRBV2,CASSLGGGLNQPQHF
TRBV3-1/TRBV3-2,CASSQGGGAGQPQHF
TRBV4-2,CASSQEVSGAYNEQFF
TRBV5-6,CASSLTGTGTNYGYTF
TRBV6-5,CATQGIRSSSYEQYF
TRBV19,CASSILGGDSPLHF
TRBV7-2,CASSRDRSAYEQYF
TRBV5-1,CASKPVLVDYGYTF
TRBV30,CASDSDSYEQYF
TRBV9,CASSAQQGGTEAFF
TRBV9,CASSVSGGAESYEQYF
TRBV6-1,CASGRGPPSYNEQFF
TRBV19,CASSMIANYGYTF
TRBV7-6,CASSATRNEQFF
TRBV4-2,CASSQVTGDTQYF
TRBV4-1,CASSRRDRGSNTGELFF
TRBV29-1,CSADRMDTEAFF
TRBV6-5,CASMIGSSGNTIYF
TRBV14,CASSKGVIMNTEAFF
TRBV13,CASSHTGELFF
TRBV3-1/TRBV3-2,CASSEAQKDGGTRGRIDTGELFF
TRBV6-5,CASGLGTATGELFF
TRBV14,CASSQGGTTGQPQHF
TRBV9,CASSGGQGAGNEQFF
TRBV18,CASSLAADYEQYF
TRBV6-2/TRBV6-3,CASSYPTSGSPDTQYF
TRBV27,CASSQPPGTDPGEQYF
TRBV3-1/TRBV3-2,CASSPPGLAYNEQFF
TRBV11-3,CASSHRSMGGNEQFF
TRBV4-3,CASSQWPIGLAGGQGTDTQYF
TRBV28,CASSLDRGVETQYF
TRBV4-1,CASSQGLAGKNTQYF
TRBV7-2,CASSPRRSLDYGYTF